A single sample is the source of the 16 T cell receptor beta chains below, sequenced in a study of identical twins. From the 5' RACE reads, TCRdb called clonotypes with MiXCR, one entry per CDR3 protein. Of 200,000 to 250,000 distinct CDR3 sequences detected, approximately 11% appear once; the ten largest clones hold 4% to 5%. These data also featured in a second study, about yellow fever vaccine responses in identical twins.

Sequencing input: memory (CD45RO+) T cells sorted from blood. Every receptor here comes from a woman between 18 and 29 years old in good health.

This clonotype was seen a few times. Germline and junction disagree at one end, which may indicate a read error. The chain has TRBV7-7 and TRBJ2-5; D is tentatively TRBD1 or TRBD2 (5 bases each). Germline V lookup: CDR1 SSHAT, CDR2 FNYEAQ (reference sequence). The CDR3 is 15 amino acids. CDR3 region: CASSLGTGIQETQYF. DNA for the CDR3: TGTGCTAGCAGCTTGGGGACGGGGATCCAAGAGACCCAGTACTTC.

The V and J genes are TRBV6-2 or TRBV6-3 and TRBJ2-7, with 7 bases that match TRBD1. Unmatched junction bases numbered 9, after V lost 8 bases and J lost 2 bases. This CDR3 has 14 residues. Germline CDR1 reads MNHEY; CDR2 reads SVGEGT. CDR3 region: CASSGSGGTYEQYF. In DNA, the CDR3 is TGTGCCAGCTCCGGGTCAGGGGGAACCTACGAGCAGTACTTC.

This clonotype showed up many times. CDR3 sequence (DNA): TGTGCCAGCAGCCAACAGGGGGCCACTAATGAAAAACTGTTTTTT. This sequence encodes CASSQQGATNEKLFF. This rearrangement joins TRBV12-3 or TRBV12-4 to TRBJ1-4; 9 bases map to TRBD1. CDR3 length: 15 residues. Losses at the gene ends were 6 bases for V and 2 bases for J; bases not matched to a gene: 4.

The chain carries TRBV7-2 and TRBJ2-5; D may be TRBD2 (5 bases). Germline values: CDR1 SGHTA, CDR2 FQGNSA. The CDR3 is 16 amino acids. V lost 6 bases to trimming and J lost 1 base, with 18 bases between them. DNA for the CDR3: TGTGCCAGCAGACCCGTGTTGCGGGCATTCCAAGAGACCCAGTACTTC. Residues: CASRPVLRAFQETQYF.

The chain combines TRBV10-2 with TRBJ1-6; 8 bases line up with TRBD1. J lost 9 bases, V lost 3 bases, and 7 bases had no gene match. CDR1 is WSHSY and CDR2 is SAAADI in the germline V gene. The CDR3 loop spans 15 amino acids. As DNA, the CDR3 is TGCGCCAGCAGTGACCGTCAGGGGGCCGTTTCACCCCTCCACTTT. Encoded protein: CASSDRQGAVSPLHF.

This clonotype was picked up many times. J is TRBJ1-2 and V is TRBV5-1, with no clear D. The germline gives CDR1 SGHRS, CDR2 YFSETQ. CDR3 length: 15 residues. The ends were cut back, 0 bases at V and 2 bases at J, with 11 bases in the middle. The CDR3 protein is CASSLGGSFNYGYTF. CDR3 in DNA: TGCGCCAGCAGCTTGGGAGGCAGTTTCAACTATGGCTACACCTTC.

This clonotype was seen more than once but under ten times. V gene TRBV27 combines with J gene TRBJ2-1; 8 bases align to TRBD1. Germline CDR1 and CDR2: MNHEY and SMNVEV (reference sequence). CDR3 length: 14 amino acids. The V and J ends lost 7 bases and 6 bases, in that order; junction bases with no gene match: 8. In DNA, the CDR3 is TGTGCCAGCACCTGGACAGGGTTTAGCAATGAGCAGTTCTTC. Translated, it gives CASTWTGFSNEQFF.

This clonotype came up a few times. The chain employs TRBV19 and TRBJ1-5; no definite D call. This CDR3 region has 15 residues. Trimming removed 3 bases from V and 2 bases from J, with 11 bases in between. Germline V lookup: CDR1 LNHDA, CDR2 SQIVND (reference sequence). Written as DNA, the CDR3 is TGTGCCAGTAGTATTTTGACCTTCGGCAATCAGCCCCAGCATTTT. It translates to CASSILTFGNQPQHF.

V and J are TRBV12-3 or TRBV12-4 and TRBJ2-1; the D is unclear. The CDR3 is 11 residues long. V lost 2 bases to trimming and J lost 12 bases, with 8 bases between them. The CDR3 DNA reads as TGTGCCAGCAGTTTACCTCGCCCGCAGTTCTTC. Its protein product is CASSLPRPQFF.

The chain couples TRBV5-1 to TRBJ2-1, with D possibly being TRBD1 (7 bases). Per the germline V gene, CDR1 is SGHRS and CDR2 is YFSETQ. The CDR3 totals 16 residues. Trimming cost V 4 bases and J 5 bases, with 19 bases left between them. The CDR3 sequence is CASSLWTGLMDNEQFF. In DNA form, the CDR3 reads TGCGCCAGCAGCCTGTGGACAGGACTAATGGACAATGAGCAGTTCTTC.

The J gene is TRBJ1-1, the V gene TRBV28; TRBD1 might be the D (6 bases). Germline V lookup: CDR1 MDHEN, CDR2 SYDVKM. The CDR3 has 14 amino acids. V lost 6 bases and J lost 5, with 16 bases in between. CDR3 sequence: CASSSLADSTEAFF. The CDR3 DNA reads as TGTGCCAGCAGCAGTTTGGCGGACAGTACTGAAGCTTTCTTT.

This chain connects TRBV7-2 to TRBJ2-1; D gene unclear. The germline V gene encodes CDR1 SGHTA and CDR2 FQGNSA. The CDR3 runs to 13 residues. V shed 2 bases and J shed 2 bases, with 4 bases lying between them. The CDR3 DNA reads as TGTGCCAGCAGCTTAACCACCTACAATGAGCAGTTCTTC. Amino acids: CASSLTTYNEQFF.

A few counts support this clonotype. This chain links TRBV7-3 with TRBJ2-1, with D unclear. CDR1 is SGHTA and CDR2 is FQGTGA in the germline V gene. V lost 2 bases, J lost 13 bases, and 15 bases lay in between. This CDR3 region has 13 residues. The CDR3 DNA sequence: TGTGCCAGCAGCTTACTGCCCGACGGATTACAGTTCTTC. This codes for CASSLLPDGLQFF. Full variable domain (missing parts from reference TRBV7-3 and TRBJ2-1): GAGVSQTPSNKVTEKGKYVELRCDPISGHTALYWYRQSLGQGPEFLIYFQGTGAADDSGLPNDRFFAVRPEGSVSTLKIQRTERGDSAVYLCASSLLPDGLQFFGPGTRLTVL.

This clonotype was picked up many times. Written as DNA, the CDR3 is TGTGCCAGCAGTCAGACAGGGGTTAATGAAAAACTGTTTTTT. It is translated as CASSQTGVNEKLFF. V gene TRBV2 combines with J gene TRBJ1-4; 8 bases match TRBD1. The CDR3 loop spans 14 amino acids. Germline-derived CDR1 and CDR2 are SNHLY and FYNNEI. V shed 5 bases, J shed 4 bases, and the junction held 3 bases outside the gene matches. The full variable domain, rest sourced from reference TRBV2 and TRBJ1-4, is EPEVTQTPSHQVTQMGQEVILRCVPISNHLYFYWYRQILGQKVEFLVSFYNNEISEKSEIFDDQFSVERPDGSNFTLKIRSTKLEDSAMYFCASSQTGVNEKLFFGSGTQLSVL.

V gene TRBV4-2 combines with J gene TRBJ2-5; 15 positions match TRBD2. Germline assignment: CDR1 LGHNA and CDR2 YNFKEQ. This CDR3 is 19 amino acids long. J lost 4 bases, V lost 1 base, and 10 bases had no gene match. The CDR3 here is CASSQGGVPGLAGGETQYF. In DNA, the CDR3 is TGTGCCAGCAGCCAAGGAGGAGTTCCGGGACTAGCGGGAGGAGAGACCCAGTACTTC.

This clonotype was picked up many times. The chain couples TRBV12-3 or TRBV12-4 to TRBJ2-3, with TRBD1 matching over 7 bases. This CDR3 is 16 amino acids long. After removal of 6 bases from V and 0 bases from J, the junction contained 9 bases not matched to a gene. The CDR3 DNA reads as TGTGCCAGCAGGGCCGAGGGGGCCCTAAGCACAGATACGCAGTATTTT. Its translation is CASRAEGALSTDTQYF.